Following are 19 T cell receptor beta chains from one sample sequenced in a study of identical twins. TCRdb independently ran MiXCR on the 5' RACE reads; one entry per CDR3 protein. The sample yields hundreds of thousands of distinct CDR3 sequences, 5.5% to 7.5% seen once. The sample comprised naive T cells sorted from blood. The receptors come from a man aged 18-30 years in good health.

This clonotype was picked up many times. This chain links TRBV5-1 with TRBJ2-3; 15 bases are shared with TRBD2. This CDR3 has 17 residues. V gave up 5 bases and J gave up 5 bases; unmatched junction bases: 9. Germline CDR1 is SGHRS and CDR2 is YFSETQ. The CDR3 DNA reads TGCGCCAGCAGGAACGGACTAGCGGGAGGGCCGCAAGATACGCAGTATTTT. Encoded protein: CASRNGLAGGPQDTQYF.

There are a few counts of this clonotype. J is TRBJ2-7 and V is TRBV28, with D possibly being TRBD2 (6 bases). CDR3 size: 14 residues. The V gene lost 8 bases and the J gene lost 5 bases, with 19 bases spanning the gap. CDR1 is MDHEN, CDR2 SYDVKM, per germline. The CDR3 DNA follows: TGTGCCAGCGGGTCAGGAGGGCCCCACCACGAGCAGTACTTC. Its protein product is CASGSGGPHHEQYF.

At least ten counts were recorded for this clonotype. The chain carries TRBV6-1 and TRBJ2-3, with D uncertain. Germline CDR1 and CDR2: MNHNS and SASEGT. The CDR3 runs to 14 residues. The V end was cut by 3 bases, the J end by 2 bases, with 9 bases between. The DNA of the CDR3 is TGTGCCAGCAGTGACCCAGGAGTCACAGATACGCAGTATTTT. This encodes CASSDPGVTDTQYF.

V usage is TRBV30 and J usage is TRBJ2-3; D gene uncertain. V dropped 0 bases and J dropped 10 bases, with 20 bases sitting between them. The CDR3 runs 15 residues. Germline V gene data show CDR1 as GTSNPN and CDR2 as SVGIG (reference sequence). The CDR3 nucleotides read TGTGCCTGGAGTGTCGCCTCAGTGGGTTCTTATGCGCAGTATTTT. Translating gives CAWSVASVGSYAQYF.

This clonotype occurred a few times. The J gene is TRBJ1-2, the V gene TRBV4-3, with D possibly being TRBD1 (5 bases). V was shortened by 0 bases and J by 5 bases, with 13 bases between the two germline ends. Germline V gives CDR1 LGHNA, CDR2 YSLEER. The CDR3 extends over 15 amino acids. In DNA, the CDR3 is TGCGCCAGCAGCCAAGATCTGGGGGTCTCGTATGGCTACACCTTC. It yields the protein CASSQDLGVSYGYTF.

V usage is TRBV7-8 and J usage is TRBJ1-1; D gene uncertain. Germline assignment: CDR1 SGHVS and CDR2 FQNEAQ. The V gene lost 5 bases and the J gene lost 8 bases, with 24 bases spanning the gap. The CDR3 consists of 16 residues. Here the CDR3 DNA reads TGTGCCAGCAGCCCTCAGCGGGTGAAGCAGAGGGAAGAAGCTTTCTTT. Translating gives CASSPQRVKQREEAFF.

This chain joins TRBV20-1 and TRBJ1-1; maybe TRBD1 (5 bases). V gave up 0 bases and J gave up 1 base, with 12 bases separating them. CDR1 is DFQATT and CDR2 is SNEGSKA in the germline V gene (reference sequence). The CDR3 extends over 15 amino acids. CDR3 region: CSARERGTPNTEAFF. Here the CDR3 DNA reads TGCAGTGCTAGAGAACGTGGGACGCCGAACACTGAAGCTTTCTTT.

This clonotype has at least ten counts. The V and J genes are TRBV20-1 and TRBJ1-2; tentatively, D is TRBD1 (5 bases). From germline, CDR1 is DFQATT and CDR2 SNEGSKA (reference sequence). Trimming cost V 5 bases and J 7 bases, with 23 bases left between them. The CDR3 runs to 15 residues. This CDR3 is CSAQTSGTPTSGYTF. The CDR3, as DNA: TGCAGTGCTCAGACGTCCGGGACCCCGACCAGTGGCTACACCTTC.

This rearrangement joins TRBV7-9 to TRBJ1-6; the match to TRBD1 covers 10 bases. The CDR3 runs 15 residues. CDR1 and CDR2 from the germline V gene are SEHNR and FQNEAQ (reference sequence). The trim removed 5 bases at V and 5 bases at J, leaving 3 bases unmatched. The CDR3 nucleotides are TGTGCCAGCAGCGCCGGGACAGGGGATAATTCACCCCTCCACTTT. Encoded protein: CASSAGTGDNSPLHF. The variable domain in full, completed from reference TRBV7-9 and TRBJ1-6, reads DTGVSQNPRHKITKRGQNVTFRCDPISEHNRLYWYRQTLGQGPEFLTYFQNEAQLEKSRLLSDRFSAERPKGSFSTLEIQRTEQGDSAMYLCASSAGTGDNSPLHFGNGTRLTVT.

This clonotype has more than one count but fewer than ten. The V gene is TRBV5-1, the J gene TRBJ2-6, with 14 bases matching TRBD2. The length of the CDR3 is 20 residues. With 2 bases clipped from V and 0 bases from J, the junction kept 7 bases outside the gene matches. Germline V gene sequence: CDR1 SGHRS, CDR2 YFSETQ. This CDR3 is CASSLSGTSGSNSGANVLTF. The DNA for the CDR3 is TGCGCCAGCAGCTTATCCGGGACTAGCGGGAGTAACTCTGGGGCCAACGTCCTGACTTTC.

This clonotype has more than one count but fewer than ten. The chain links TRBV20-1 to TRBJ1-2; 11 bases are a match to TRBD1. CDR1 and CDR2 (germline): DFQATT, SNEGSKA (reference sequence). The CDR3 totals 15 residues. Trimming removed 4 bases from V and 0 bases from J; junction bases left unmatched: 4. CDR3 nucleotides: TGCAGTGCTACAGGGACAGGGGGAACTAACTATGGCTACACCTTC. Its translation: CSATGTGGTNYGYTF.

This clonotype was recorded at least ten times. This chain connects TRBV4-2 to TRBJ2-1, with TRBD2 as a possible D gene (5 bases). The germline CDR1 and CDR2 sequences are LGHNA and YNFKEQ. V was clipped by 0 bases and J by 4 bases, with 16 bases between them. The CDR3 loop spans 17 amino acids. The CDR3 is CASSQDQVSGIYNEQFF. The CDR3 DNA reads as TGTGCCAGCAGCCAAGATCAGGTGAGCGGAATTTACAATGAGCAGTTCTTC.

This clonotype was seen a few times. This chain connects TRBV5-1 to TRBJ2-1; TRBD2 agrees at 16 bases. The ends lost 2 bases at V and 8 bases at J; junction bases unmatched: 4. CDR1 and CDR2 (germline): SGHRS, YFSETQ. The CDR3 length is 16 residues. CDR3 loop: CASSFGTSGRADEQFF. The CDR3 DNA reads as TGCGCCAGCAGCTTCGGGACTAGCGGGAGGGCCGATGAGCAGTTCTTC.

This clonotype was detected many times. The genes are TRBV20-1 and TRBJ1-5; a weak D match, TRBD1 (5 bases). This CDR3 region has 13 residues. With 3 bases removed from V and 5 bases from J, the gap between germline ends came to 11 bases. CDR1 DFQATT and CDR2 SNEGSKA come from the germline V gene (reference sequence). The DNA for the CDR3 is TGCAGTGCTAGTCGGGGGTTCGATCAGCCCCAGCATTTT. Amino acids: CSASRGFDQPQHF.

The genes are TRBV7-2 and TRBJ2-1; 11 bases are shared with TRBD2. V gave up 5 bases and J gave up 1 base; unmatched junction bases: 4. From germline, CDR1 is SGHTA and CDR2 FQGNSA. The CDR3 consists of 16 residues. The CDR3 region is CASSGTSGRSYNEQFF. DNA of the CDR3: TGTGCCAGCAGCGGTACTAGCGGGAGATCCTACAATGAGCAGTTCTTC.

This clonotype was seen a few times. The V gene is TRBV6-1, the J gene TRBJ1-5; the match to TRBD1 covers 7 bases. The V and J ends lost 5 bases and 3 bases, in that order; junction bases with no gene match: 10. Germline V gene data show CDR1 as MNHNS and CDR2 as SASEGT. This CDR3 region has 16 residues. CDR3 loop: CASSPRIGGVNQPQHF. CDR3 nucleotides: TGTGCCAGCAGTCCCCGAATAGGGGGCGTCAATCAGCCCCAGCATTTT.

The chain combines TRBV7-3 with TRBJ2-2, with 8 bases aligning to TRBD1. The germline gives CDR1 SGHTA, CDR2 FQGTGA. This CDR3 contains 14 residues. Trimming removed 6 bases from V and 1 base from J; junction bases left unmatched: 1. CDR3 nucleotide sequence: TGTGCCAGCAGGACAGGGGAGAACACCGGGGAGCTGTTTTTT. Translated: CASRTGENTGELFF.

This clonotype appeared many times. The genes are TRBV10-3 and TRBJ2-1; D gene unclear. This CDR3 has 12 amino acids. Trimming took off 11 bases at V and 2 bases at J, with 10 bases between the two ends. CDR1 is ENHRY and CDR2 is SYGVKD in the germline V gene. Here the CDR3 reads CAVAETYNEQFF. The CDR3 nucleotides read TGTGCCGTTGCGGAGACCTACAATGAGCAGTTCTTC.

In its sample, this clonotype was seen a few times. J is TRBJ2-1 and V is TRBV7-9, with D perhaps TRBD1 (6 bases). The germline V and J ends were trimmed by 2 bases and 1 base, with 12 bases remaining between them. In germline, CDR1 is SEHNR, CDR2 FQNEAQ (reference sequence). The CDR3 is made up of 16 amino acids. CDR3 nucleotide sequence: TGTGCCAGCAGCTTAATCAGGGGCCAATCCTACAATGAGCAGTTCTTC. Protein product: CASSLIRGQSYNEQFF.